This T cell receptor beta chain was recovered during a study of T cell responses to AZD1222 COVID-19 vaccine. Study-wide findings and caveats: Baseline serostatus was positive in only six AZD1222 recipients. Donors were chiefly white British, with a greater number of females, and clonal diversity was perhaps underestimated. Spike-specific TCR breadth and depth grew following two AZD1222 doses. Unmutated regions of variants are reportedly targeted by nearly half of spike-specific TCRs.

Clones were read by immunoSEQ multiplex PCR, and TCRdb kept only the in-frame ones, dropping some. The profile covers 140,000 to 150,000 clones, with around 92% appearing a single time and 9% to 15% taken by the ten largest. Notes on this clone: Antigen: not known.

The sample was peripheral blood, taken after recovery from COVID-19. The receptor comes from an adult who had recovered from COVID-19.

The CDR3 nucleotides read TGTGCCAGCAGTTTAGGACAGGGCGCGGCCTATGGCTACACCTTC. Translating gives CASSLGQGAAYGYTF. This chain connects TRBV6-6 to TRBJ1-2, with 8 bases lining up with TRBD1. Trimming removed 4 bases from V and 4 bases from J; junction bases left unmatched: 8. Per germline, CDR1 MNHNY and CDR2 SVGAGI (reference sequence). This CDR3 is built from 15 residues.